These 25 T cell receptor beta chains were sequenced from one sample in a study of blood T cell repertoires in COVID-19. TCRdb's table, derived via immunoSEQ multiplex PCR, lists solely in-frame clones and lacks some. The data show about 210,000 clones, approximately 90% seen once. The sequenced sample consisted of peripheral blood. The receptors derive from a woman between 40 and 50 years old with acute or convalescent COVID-19.

V and J are TRBV24-1 and TRBJ2-3; tentative D call: TRBD2 (5 bases). V lost 3 bases and J 4 bases, leaving 19 bases between the germline ends. This CDR3 is 17 amino acids long. Germline CDR1 and CDR2: KGHDR and SFDVKD. In nucleotides, the CDR3 is TGTGCCACCAGTGATCAAGCTTACGCGGGTGGGTCAGATACGCAGTATTTT. Its translation is CATSDQAYAGGSDTQYF.

This sequence joins TRBV10-3 and TRBJ1-1; 9 positions match TRBD1. The germline CDR1 and CDR2 sequences are ENHRY and SYGVKD. CDR3 length: 15 amino acids. Trimming cost V 5 bases and J 0 bases; bases outside gene matches: 4. As DNA, the CDR3 is TGTGCCATCAGTCCGGACAGGGGTGTGAACACTGAAGCTTTCTTT. Its protein product is CAISPDRGVNTEAFF.

This clone was detected only a few times. The chain combines TRBV15 with TRBJ1-4, with TRBD1 matching over 9 bases. V shed 0 bases and J 6 bases; nucleotides not matched to a gene: 5. Germline lookup yields CDR1 LNHNV and CDR2 YYDKDF (reference sequence). This CDR3 is built from 16 residues. The DNA of the CDR3 is TGTGCCACCAGCAGAGATCCCGGGACAGGGTATGAAAAACTGTTTTTT. It codes for CATSRDPGTGYEKLFF.

The gene calls are TRBV4-1 and TRBJ2-1, with a tentative D call TRBD1 (6 bases). Between the trimmed V and J ends, which lost 6 bases and 9 bases, there was a span of 12 bases. Germline V gene sequence: CDR1 MGHRA, CDR2 YSYEKL. The CDR3 length is 12 residues. The CDR3 nucleotides read TGCGCCAGCAGACGAGTAGGGGGTGAGCAGTTCTTC. Residues: CASRRVGGEQFF.

The chain uses TRBV9 and TRBJ1-2; maybe TRBD1 (5 bases). The germline V gene has CDR1 SGDLS and CDR2 YYNGEE. The CDR3 extends over 12 amino acids. Trimming removed 5 bases at V and 5 bases at J, with 10 bases between. Written as DNA, the CDR3 is TGTGCCAGCAGGGAAACAGGTTATGGCTACACCTTC. This sequence encodes CASRETGYGYTF.

V usage is TRBV7-9 and J usage is TRBJ1-1; 7 nucleotides line up with TRBD1. Trimming cost V 5 bases and J 5 bases; bases outside gene matches: 8. CDR3 length: 14 residues. CDR1 and CDR2 from the germline V gene are SEHNR and FQNEAQ (reference sequence). In DNA, the CDR3 is TGTGCCAGCAGCCAAGGGGCCAGGGGGACTGAAGCTTTCTTT. Translating it yields CASSQGARGTEAFF.

This clone appeared once. The V call is TRBV9, the J call TRBJ1-1; TRBD1 is a possible D gene (6 bases). V shed 3 bases and J shed 3 bases, with 12 bases lying between them. Germline-derived CDR1 and CDR2 are SGDLS and YYNGEE. This CDR3 contains 14 residues. The CDR3 region is CASSGTTGYTEAFF. CDR3 in DNA: TGTGCCAGCAGCGGAACTACAGGGTACACTGAAGCTTTCTTT. The full variable domain, with the rest looked up from reference TRBV9 and TRBJ1-1, is DSGVTQTPKHLITATGQRVTLRCSPRSGDLSVYWYQQSLDQGLQFLIQYYNGEERAKGNILERFSAQQFPDLHSELNLSSLELGDSALYFCASSGTTGYTEAFFGQGTRLTVV.

The V call is TRBV18, the J call TRBJ1-1; TRBD1 is a possible D gene (5 bases). From germline, CDR1 is KGHSH and CDR2 LQKENI. The CDR3 has 17 residues. Trimming pared 6 bases from V and 1 base from J, leaving 21 bases between. The CDR3 DNA reads as TGTGCCAGCTCCCACTACTCGAATGTGGACACGAACACTGAAGCTTTCTTT. Protein product: CASSHYSNVDTNTEAFF.

The CDR3, as DNA: TGTGCCAGCCTGGGAGCTAGCGGGGGTTCCTACAATGAGCAGTTCTTC. Its translation is CASLGASGGSYNEQFF. The rearrangement links TRBV7-2 to TRBJ2-1, with TRBD2 matching 10 bases. J was trimmed by 1 base and V by 8 bases; bases with no gene match: 8. The CDR3 is 16 residues long. Per germline, CDR1 SGHTA and CDR2 FQGNSA.

V gene TRBV6-5 combines with J gene TRBJ1-1; D is possibly TRBD1 (6 bases). The CDR3 has 13 residues. Germline V lookup: CDR1 MNHEY, CDR2 SVGAGI. Trimming stripped 5 bases from V and 4 bases from J, with 11 bases between. The CDR3 is CASSTGWGTEAFF. The DNA of the CDR3 is TGTGCCAGCAGTACAGGGTGGGGCACTGAAGCTTTCTTT.

Worth noting for this clone: A read error may produce the germline difference seen at one junction end. This rearrangement joins TRBV30 to TRBJ1-5; D ambiguous. CDR3 size: 13 residues. The germline gives CDR1 GTSNPN, CDR2 SVGIG (reference sequence). This CDR3 reads CAWTRTSHQPQHF. In DNA, the CDR3 is TGTGCCTGGACCCGGACTAGCCATCAGCCCCAGCATTTT.

V gene TRBV24-1 combines with J gene TRBJ1-2, with a tentative D call TRBD1 (5 bases). V was pared by 4 bases and J by 1 base, with 12 bases between. This CDR3 comprises 15 residues. The germline CDR1 and CDR2 sequences are KGHDR and SFDVKD. CDR3 DNA: TGTGCCACCAGTGACGCTGACAGCTATAACTATGGCTACACCTTC. Its protein product is CATSDADSYNYGYTF.

This sequence joins TRBV20-1 and TRBJ2-1; 9 bases are shared with TRBD2. CDR1 and CDR2 (germline): DFQATT, SNEGSKA (reference sequence). Trimming removed 3 bases from V and 1 base from J; junction bases left unmatched: 7. CDR3 length equals 16 residues. CDR3 DNA sequence: TGCAGTGCTAGTATCGGCGGGGGGGCGTCCTACAATGAGCAGTTCTTC. Its translation is CSASIGGGASYNEQFF.

The chain joins TRBV9 to TRBJ1-2; 7 bases are shared with TRBD1. The CDR3 has 14 residues. Trimming removed 3 bases from V and 4 bases from J; junction bases left unmatched: 6. The germline V gene encodes CDR1 SGDLS and CDR2 YYNGEE. The CDR3 sequence: CASSAGQAAYGYTF. The CDR3 DNA sequence: TGTGCCAGCAGCGCCGGACAGGCCGCCTATGGCTACACCTTC.

The chain has TRBV6-5 and TRBJ2-1, with a tentative D call TRBD2 (7 bases). The CDR3 spans 15 residues. CDR1 and CDR2 from the germline V gene are MNHEY and SVGAGI. V was pared by 8 bases and J by 3 bases, with 17 bases between. In DNA, the CDR3 is TGTGCCAGCGTGGGGGGGCTAAACCACTACAATGAGCAGTTCTTC. Translation: CASVGGLNHYNEQFF.

As for this clone: Other DNA sequences in this specimen translate into the identical CDR3. This chain joins TRBV27 and TRBJ1-2; tentatively, D is TRBD1 (5 bases). The CDR3 is made up of 12 amino acids. The V end was cut by 3 bases, the J end by 6 bases, with 8 bases between. Germline values: CDR1 MNHEY, CDR2 SMNVEV (reference sequence). For the CDR3, the DNA is TGTGCCAGCAGTTTCGGAGGGGATGGCTACACCTTC. It specifies CASSFGGDGYTF.

This chain joins TRBV2 and TRBJ1-2; D gene unclear. The ends were cut back, 6 bases at V and 0 bases at J, with 14 bases in the middle. The CDR3 has 15 amino acids. From germline, CDR1 is SNHLY and CDR2 FYNNEI. The CDR3: CASSEEQSSNYGYTF. CDR3 nucleotide sequence: TGTGCCAGCAGCGAGGAGCAGAGCTCTAACTATGGCTACACCTTC.

J is TRBJ2-5 and V is TRBV7-2; 10 nucleotides agree with TRBD2. After removal of 4 bases from V and 1 base from J, the junction contained 6 bases not matched to a gene. There are 16 residues in the CDR3. The V gene's germline CDR1 is SGHTA and CDR2 FQGNSA. DNA of the CDR3: TGTGCCAGCAGCTCAGCGGGGGGGTTCCTCCAAGAGACCCAGTACTTC. Its translation is CASSSAGGFLQETQYF.

The chain couples TRBV28 to TRBJ1-2; 8 nucleotides line up with TRBD1. The germline V gene has CDR1 MDHEN and CDR2 SYDVKM. Germline trimming cut 4 bases from V and 6 bases from J; bases unmatched to any gene: 10. The CDR3 consists of 15 residues. This CDR3 is CASSWMDREVHGYTF. In nucleotides, the CDR3 is TGTGCCAGCAGTTGGATGGACAGGGAGGTTCATGGCTACACCTTC.

This chain links TRBV11-2 with TRBJ1-3; 9 nucleotides match TRBD1. There are 18 residues in the CDR3. CDR1 is SGHAT, CDR2 FQNNGV, per germline. V was clipped by 5 bases and J by 4 bases; unmatched bases: 15. As DNA, the CDR3 is TGTGCCAGCAGCGTCCGAAGGCCGGGACAGGGATCCGGAAACACCATATATTTT. Encoded protein: CASSVRRPGQGSGNTIYF.

The V and J genes are TRBV19 and TRBJ2-2, with TRBD2 matching over 7 bases. The germline CDR1 and CDR2 sequences are LNHDA and SQIVND (reference sequence). The CDR3 sequence is 16 residues long. Losses at the gene ends were 5 bases for V and 4 bases for J; bases not matched to a gene: 10. DNA for the CDR3: TGTGCCAGTAGTCCCCGGGACTACAAGGCCACCGGGGAGCTGTTTTTT. This sequence encodes CASSPRDYKATGELFF.

This sequence joins TRBV27 and TRBJ1-1; D remains ambiguous. This CDR3 has 13 residues. V was clipped by 8 bases and J by 2 bases, with 12 bases between them. The V gene's germline CDR1 is MNHEY and CDR2 SMNVEV (reference sequence). The CDR3 bases are TGTGCCAGCGCCTGGAGGGATAACACTGAAGCTTTCTTT. Amino acids: CASAWRDNTEAFF.

The table lists this clone with a few counts. The chain uses TRBV9 and TRBJ1-5; D is unclear. Per the germline V gene, CDR1 is SGDLS and CDR2 is YYNGEE. The V gene lost 4 bases and the J gene lost 1 base, with 6 bases spanning the gap. The CDR3 is 13 residues long. CDR3 DNA sequence: TGTGCCAGCAGCTCCCCAAGCAATCAGCCCCAGCATTTT. Residues: CASSSPSNQPQHF.

The chain couples TRBV29-1 to TRBJ2-1, with 8 bases aligning to TRBD2. The CDR3 totals 13 residues. Germline lookup yields CDR1 SQVTM and CDR2 ANQGSEA. The trim removed 7 bases at V and 0 bases at J, leaving 2 bases unmatched. The CDR3 DNA reads as TGCAGCGCCGGGGGGGACTCCTACAATGAGCAGTTCTTC. It specifies CSAGGDSYNEQFF.

The chain carries TRBV6-5 and TRBJ1-1; TRBD1 aligns across 7 bases. The trim removed 7 bases at V and 10 bases at J, leaving 6 bases unmatched. The CDR3 has 11 residues. Per the germline V gene, CDR1 is MNHEY and CDR2 is SVGAGI. As DNA, the CDR3 is TGTGCCAGCATCGACAGGGTGGGAGCTTTCTTT. Protein product: CASIDRVGAFF.